What follows is one T cell receptor beta chain and its context. Its antigen target is currently unknown. Base quality data are lacking; no much larger clone is found one base away. The sample is drawn from a study of blood T cell repertoires in COVID-19 (dated by TCRdb to about 2020). Broadly, across the study: Collaborator samples came from the United States, Italy and Spain and covered acute and convalescent phases of COVID-19. A de-identified subject ID, COVID-19 status, age in years and sex were almost always included in the sample metadata. A freely available public database, intended as a resource for researchers studying the immune response to SARS-CoV-2, is where the repertoires were released. The prospective study material was composed of cDNA or gDNA derived from T cells, B-cell-depleted T cells, or PBMCs. The samples were drawn from two sources: the first 160 participants of the ongoing ImmuneRACE study, and 1,200 or so subjects contributed by 6 global collaborators. HLA class I and class II types, where available, came from metadata supplied by the sample provider rather than from assay-based typing. Subjects who had been exposed to COVID-19, were actively infected with it, or had recovered from it provided the deeply sampled blood TCRbeta repertoires that made up the dataset. The investigation overall reported the following: How much clinical and demographic metadata was included differed by source and by participant, and the metadata was provided uncurated.

The immunoSEQ Assay, a bias-controlled multiplex PCR, was used to amplify TCRbeta CDR3 regions from genomic DNA. Per the source publication's procedure: Nucleated cell counts per sample were estimated from amplification of reference gene primers within the assay. To quantify the absolute abundance of each unique TCRbeta CDR3 rearrangement, sequence reads were collapsed and filtered. For each sample, productive Simpson clonality was calculated as the square root of Simpson's diversity index across productive rearrangements. Imported from immuneACCESS, the table was reduced by TCRdb to in-frame sequences with V and J called. These copies leave out some clones; in studies compared against another copy, an unresolved V gene accounts for under half, and the cause of the remainder is not known. V and J calls and clone size follow that table, whereas D and trimming were derived from the DNA. The sample table lists 87,000 or so clones, around four fifths of them with a count of one. The ten largest clonotypes hold roughly 2.2% of the sample.

The collaborating institutions used their own protocols to collect whole blood in K2EDTA tubes. For TCRbeta analysis, collaborator samples were shipped as frozen whole blood, as isolated PBMCs, or as DNA extracted from either sample type. Including the terminal cysteine and phenylalanine, the CDR3 comprises 12 residues. The kept DNA is CDR3 alone, 36 bases in frame from the first base. Trimming removed 2 bases from V and 6 bases from J; the gene matches leave 0 bases unexplained. CDR1 SGHTA and CDR2 FQGTGA are derived from the germline V gene. This TCR derives from a woman aged 65 to 85 with acute or convalescent COVID-19. Material for sequencing was peripheral blood. The rearranged chain carries TRBV7-3 and TRBJ2-7, with TRBD1 identical over 8 junction bases. For the CDR3, the sequence is CASSLDRGEQYF. The nucleotides read TGTGCCAGCAGCTTAGACAGGGGCGAGCAGTACTTC. Here the CDR3 is joined to the reference TRBV7-3 and TRBJ2-7 genes, and the full variable domain is: GAGVSQTPSNKVTEKGKYVELRCDPISGHTALYWYRQSLGQGPEFLIYFQGTGAADDSGLPNDRFFAVRPEGSVSTLKIQRTERGDSAVYLCASSLDRGEQYFGPGTRLTVT.